The T cell receptor beta chain under discussion was sequenced for a study of cytomegalovirus exposure and HLA in healthy donors. CDR3 length: 14 residues. V was trimmed by 0 bases and J by 4 bases, leaving 12 bases between them. Germline V gene data show CDR1 as SQVTM and CDR2 as ANQGSEA. PCR employed 60 Vbeta and 13 Jbeta primers. The table came from immunoSEQ multiplex PCR; TCRdb's copy has only in-frame clones and leaves some out. This table has 95,000 to 150,000 clones, about four fifths appearing once. The receptor comes from a female donor in good health and CMV-seropositive. The source material was PBMCs. This chain connects TRBV29-1 to TRBJ1-2, with D hard to call. In DNA, the CDR3 is TGCAGCGTTGAAGACCCTTTACACAGCTATGGCTACACCTTC. It yields the protein CSVEDPLHSYGYTF.